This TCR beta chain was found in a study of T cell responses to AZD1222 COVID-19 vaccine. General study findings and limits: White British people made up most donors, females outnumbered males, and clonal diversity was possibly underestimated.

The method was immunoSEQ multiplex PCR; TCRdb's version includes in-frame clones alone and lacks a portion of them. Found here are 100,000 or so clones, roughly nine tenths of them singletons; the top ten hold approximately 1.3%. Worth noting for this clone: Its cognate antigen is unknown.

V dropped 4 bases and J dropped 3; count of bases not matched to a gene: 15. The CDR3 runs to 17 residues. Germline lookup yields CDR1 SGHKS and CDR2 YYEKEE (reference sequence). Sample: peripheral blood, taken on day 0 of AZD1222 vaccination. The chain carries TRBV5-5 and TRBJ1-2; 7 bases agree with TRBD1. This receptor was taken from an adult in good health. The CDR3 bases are TGTGCCAGCAGCCCTGGGTTAGGGGGCATAGCGGACTATGGCTACACCTTC. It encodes CASSPGLGGIADYGYTF. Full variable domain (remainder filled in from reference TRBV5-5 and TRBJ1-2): DAGVTQSPTHLIKTRGQQVTLRCSPISGHKSVSWYQQVLGQGPQFIFQYYEKEERGRGNFPDRFSARQFPNYSSELNVNALLLGDSALYLCASSPGLGGIADYGYTFGSGTRLTVV.